The clone carrying this T cell receptor (beta chain) has ten or more counts. Its antigen is unidentified. The unsorted libraries were produced from 2 million PBMCs held at -80 C. This entry is derived from a study of neurological immune-mediated disorders. Study-wide points: It was the repertoires of 18 of 34 multiple sclerosis patients that phylogenetic grouping placed in one related-CDR3 cluster, which is a possible signature.

With 10-nucleotide random UMIs, 5'RACE was used to make the cDNA. Sequencing runs each generated in excess of 180 million TCR-beta sequences derived from 15-18 subjects. Each CDR3 protein gets one entry after TCRdb re-called the 5' RACE reads with MiXCR. Of about 70,000 distinct CDR3 sequences listed, 4.5% to 6% were seen once; the top ten hold roughly 2%. Sequences were obtained from PBMCs. The TCR originated in a woman aged 65 to 85 with multiple sclerosis.

DNA for the CDR3: TGCGCCAGCAGCCCCGGGCGTGGGGAGGAAGCTTTCTTT. Translation gives CASSPGRGEEAFF. J is TRBJ1-1 and V is TRBV5-1, with no clear D. Trimming left V 4 bases short and J 8 bases short, with 15 bases between. The CDR3 is made up of 13 amino acids. Per germline, CDR1 SGHRS and CDR2 YFSETQ.